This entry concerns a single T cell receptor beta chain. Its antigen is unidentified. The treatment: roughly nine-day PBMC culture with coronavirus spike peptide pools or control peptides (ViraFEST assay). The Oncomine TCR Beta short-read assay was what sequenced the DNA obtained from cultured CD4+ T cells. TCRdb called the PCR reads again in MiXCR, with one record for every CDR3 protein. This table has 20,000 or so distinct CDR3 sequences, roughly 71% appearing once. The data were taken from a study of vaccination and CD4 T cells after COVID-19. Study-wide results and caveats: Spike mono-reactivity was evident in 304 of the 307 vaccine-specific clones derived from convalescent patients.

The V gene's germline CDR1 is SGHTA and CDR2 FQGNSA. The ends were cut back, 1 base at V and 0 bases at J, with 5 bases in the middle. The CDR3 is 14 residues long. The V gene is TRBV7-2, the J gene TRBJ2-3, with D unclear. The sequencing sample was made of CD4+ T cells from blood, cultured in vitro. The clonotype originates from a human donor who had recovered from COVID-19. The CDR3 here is CASSLGTSTDTQYF. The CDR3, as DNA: TGTGCCAGCAGCTTAGGAACTAGCACAGATACGCAGTATTTT.